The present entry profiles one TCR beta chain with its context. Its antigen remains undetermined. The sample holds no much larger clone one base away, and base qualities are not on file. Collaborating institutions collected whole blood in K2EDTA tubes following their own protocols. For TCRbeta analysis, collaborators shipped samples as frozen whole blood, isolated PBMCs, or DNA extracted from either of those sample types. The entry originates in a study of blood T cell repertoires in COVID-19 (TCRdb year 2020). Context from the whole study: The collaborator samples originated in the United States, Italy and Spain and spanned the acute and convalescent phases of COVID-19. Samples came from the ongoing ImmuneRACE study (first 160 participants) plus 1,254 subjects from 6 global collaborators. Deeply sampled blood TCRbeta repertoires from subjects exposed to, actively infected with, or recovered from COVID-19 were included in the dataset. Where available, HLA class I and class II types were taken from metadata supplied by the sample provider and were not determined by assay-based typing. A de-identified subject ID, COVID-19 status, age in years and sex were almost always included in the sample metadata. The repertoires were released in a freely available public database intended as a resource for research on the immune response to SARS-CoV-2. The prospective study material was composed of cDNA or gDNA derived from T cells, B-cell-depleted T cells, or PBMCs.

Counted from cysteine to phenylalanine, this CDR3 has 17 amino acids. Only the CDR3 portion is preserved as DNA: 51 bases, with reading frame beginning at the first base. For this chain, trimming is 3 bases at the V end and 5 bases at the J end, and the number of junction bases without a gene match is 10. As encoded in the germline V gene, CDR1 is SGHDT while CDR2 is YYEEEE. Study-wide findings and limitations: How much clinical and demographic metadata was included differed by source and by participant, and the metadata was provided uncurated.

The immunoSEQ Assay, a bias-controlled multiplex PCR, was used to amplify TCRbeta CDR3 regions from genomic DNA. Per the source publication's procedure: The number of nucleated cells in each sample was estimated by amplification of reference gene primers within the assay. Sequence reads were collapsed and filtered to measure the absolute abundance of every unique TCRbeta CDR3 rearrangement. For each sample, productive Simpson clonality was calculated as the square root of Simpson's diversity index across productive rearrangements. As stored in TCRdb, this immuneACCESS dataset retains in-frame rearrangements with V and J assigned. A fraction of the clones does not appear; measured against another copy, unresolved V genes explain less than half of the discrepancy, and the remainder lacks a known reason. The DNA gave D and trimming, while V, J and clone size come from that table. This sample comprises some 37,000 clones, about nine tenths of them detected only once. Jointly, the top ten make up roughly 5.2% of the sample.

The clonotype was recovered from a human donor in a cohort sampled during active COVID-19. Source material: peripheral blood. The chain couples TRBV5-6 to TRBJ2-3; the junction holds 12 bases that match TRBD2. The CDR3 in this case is CASSSPGLAGRVDTQYF. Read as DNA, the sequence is TGTGCCAGCAGCTCTCCAGGACTAGCGGGACGGGTAGATACGCAGTATTTT.